Below are 14 T cell receptor beta chains sequenced from a single sample in a study of a mutant IDH1 vaccine in newly diagnosed glioma. Clones were read by immunoSEQ multiplex PCR, and TCRdb kept only the in-frame ones, dropping some. Here the sample spans 82,000 or so clones, 65% to 90% being singletons. As for time point: week 23, last vaccination. Alongside topical imiquimod, each dose of vaccine comprised 300 ug of mutant IDH1 20-mer peptide. Their target antigens are unknown. Source: PBMCs, taken from a glioma patient whose treatment included an IDH1 peptide vaccine. The receptors come from a man aged 25-45 years with glioma. Some clones in this sample may be carry-over from other donors' samples.

The rearrangement joins TRBV4-3 to TRBJ2-3; 9 nucleotides align to TRBD2. Trimming removed 0 bases from V and 4 bases from J; junction bases left unmatched: 11. Germline CDR1 is LGHNA and CDR2 is YSLEER. The CDR3 consists of 18 residues. The CDR3 bases are TGCGCCAGCAGCCAAGATCATATCGTGGGACTAGCCCCAGATACGCAGTATTTT. Encoded protein: CASSQDHIVGLAPDTQYF.

This chain connects TRBV6-5 to TRBJ1-1; D not certain. Trimming stripped 5 bases from V and 1 base from J, with 8 bases between. Germline V CDR1 and CDR2: MNHEY, SVGAGI. The CDR3 runs 13 residues. CDR3 coding DNA: TGTGCCAGCAGTCGCAGTTCGAACACTGAAGCTTTCTTT. Translating it yields CASSRSSNTEAFF.

V usage is TRBV7-3 and J usage is TRBJ2-7; either TRBD1 or TRBD2 may fit D (6 bases each). The CDR3 is 13 residues long. V was trimmed by 5 bases and J by 4 bases, leaving 12 bases between them. Germline-derived CDR1 and CDR2 are SGHTA and FQGTGA. CDR3 nucleotides: TGTGCCAGCAGCCCAGGAGGGGGTTACGAGCAGTACTTC. Translating gives CASSPGGGYEQYF.

The CDR3 reads CASSRQGRETQYF. For the CDR3, the DNA is TGTGCCAGCAGCAGACAGGGAAGAGAGACCCAGTACTTC. The chain has TRBV21-1 and TRBJ2-5; TRBD1 is taken as the D call from the table, unchecked against the DNA. TRBV21-1 is deemed a pseudogene. The CDR3 consists of 13 residues.

V usage is TRBV2 and J usage is TRBJ1-2; D not certain. Trimming removed 0 bases from V and 8 bases from J, with 13 bases in between. There are 14 residues in the CDR3. Germline V gene lookup returns CDR1 SNHLY and CDR2 FYNNEI. CDR3 nucleotides: TGTGCCAGCAGTGAAGCTCCCGAGATGGGCGGCTACACCTTC. Protein: CASSEAPEMGGYTF.

There are a few counts of this clone. V usage is TRBV13 and J usage is TRBJ2-7; 8 bases match TRBD1. The CDR3 is 15 amino acids. The V gene end was trimmed by 5 bases and the J gene end by 0 bases; junction bases not matched to a gene: 6. Germline CDR1 PRHDT, CDR2 FYEKMQ (reference sequence). As DNA, the CDR3 is TGTGCCAGCAGCGCCACAGGGGGTGGCTCCTACGAGCAGTACTTC. This translates into CASSATGGGSYEQYF.

This rearrangement joins TRBV9 to TRBJ2-1, with D perhaps TRBD1 or TRBD2 (5 bases each). V was clipped by 3 bases and J by 12 bases, with 19 bases between them. This CDR3 contains 14 residues. Germline V gene data show CDR1 as SGDLS and CDR2 as YYNGEE. The CDR3 sequence: CASSGGEFRDAQFF. CDR3 sequence (DNA): TGTGCCAGCAGCGGAGGGGAATTCCGGGACGCGCAGTTCTTC.

V usage is TRBV27 and J usage is TRBJ1-2; the match to TRBD1 covers 7 bases. The CDR3 runs to 13 residues. With V trimmed by 6 bases and J by 7 bases, 8 bases remained unmatched. The V gene's germline CDR1 is MNHEY and CDR2 SMNVEV (reference sequence). The CDR3 DNA reads TGTGCCAGCAGCCCGGGGGGGACAGTTGGCTACACCTTC. It translates to CASSPGGTVGYTF.

The gene calls are TRBV4-1 and TRBJ2-1, with D possibly being TRBD1 (5 bases). The CDR3 contains 17 residues. Trimming pared 0 bases from V and 1 base from J, leaving 13 bases between. Germline V gives CDR1 MGHRA, CDR2 YSYEKL. CDR3 nucleotides: TGCGCCAGCAGCCAAGATCAGGGTAATCCATCCTACAATGAGCAGTTCTTC. It codes for CASSQDQGNPSYNEQFF.

The chain couples TRBV15 to TRBJ1-5, with 9 bases fitting TRBD1. The germline V gene has CDR1 LNHNV and CDR2 YYDKDF (reference sequence). The CDR3 sequence is 16 residues long. The V gene end was trimmed by 0 bases and the J gene end by 7 bases; junction bases not matched to a gene: 7. This CDR3 is CATSRDSTGGGQPQHF. The CDR3 nucleotides are TGTGCCACCAGCAGAGATTCGACAGGGGGTGGACAGCCCCAGCATTTT.

V and J are TRBV5-5 and TRBJ1-6; possible D gene TRBD1, 5 bases. This CDR3 contains 15 residues. The V end was cut by 0 bases, the J end by 5 bases, with 9 bases between. Per germline, CDR1 SGHKS and CDR2 YYEKEE (reference sequence). The CDR3 loop is CASSLDRSDNSPLHF. CDR3 coding DNA: TGTGCCAGCAGCTTGGACAGGAGTGATAATTCACCCCTCCACTTT.

This chain connects TRBV19 to TRBJ1-5, with TRBD1 identical over 7 bases. CDR3 size: 16 residues. Germline loops: CDR1 LNHDA, CDR2 SQIVND (reference sequence). V shed 4 bases, J shed 1 base, and the junction held 7 bases outside the gene matches. The CDR3 bases are TGTGCCAGTAGTACCAAAGACAGGGCAAGCAATCAGCCCCAGCATTTT. Its protein product is CASSTKDRASNQPQHF.

For the CDR3, the DNA is TGTGCCAGCAGTTTATCTACGGGGGGCGAGCAGTACTTC. Translated, it gives CASSLSTGGEQYF. V usage is TRBV27 and J usage is TRBJ2-7; 7 bases are shared with TRBD2. With V trimmed by 0 bases and J by 6 bases, 2 bases remained unmatched. The germline gives CDR1 MNHEY, CDR2 SMNVEV (reference sequence). The CDR3 covers 13 residues.

This rearrangement joins TRBV28 to TRBJ1-1, with a weak D call TRBD1 (5 bases). The V end lost 3 bases, the J end lost 3 bases, and 8 bases lay between the germline ends. This CDR3 region has 13 residues. CDR1 MDHEN and CDR2 SYDVKM come from the germline V gene. In nucleotides, the CDR3 is TGTGCCAGCAGTTTGGGGGGACACACTGAAGCTTTCTTT. Its translation: CASSLGGHTEAFF.